The 14 T cell receptor beta chains given below trace back to one sample, sequenced in a study of Ad26.COV2.S vaccination and SARS-CoV-2 variants. TCRdb keeps only in-frame clones here, not all; method: immunoSEQ multiplex PCR. The sample lists 350,000 to 500,000 clones; 90% were seen once. Treatment noted: around 19 received Ad26.COV2.S at low or high dose, single or two shots; 5 received placebo; per-sample allocation not given. Sampling took place 63 days after the first vaccine or placebo injection. The material sequenced was peripheral blood, taken in a trial of Ad26.COV2.S vaccine versus placebo. The source of these receptors is a person aged 18 to 65 who received the Ad26.COV2.S COVID-19 vaccine or a placebo.

The rearrangement links TRBV2 to TRBJ2-1; 10 bases line up with TRBD1. Trimming took 6 bases from V and 4 from J; bases not matched to a gene: 12. The CDR3 consists of 17 residues. Germline V gene data show CDR1 as SNHLY and CDR2 as FYNNEI. In DNA, the CDR3 is TGTGCCAGCAGCAAACTTACCGGGACAGGGGAGTACAATGAGCAGTTCTTC. Protein: CASSKLTGTGEYNEQFF.

The gene calls are TRBV27 and TRBJ2-3; TRBD2 aligns across 7 bases. Trimming cost V 2 bases and J 2 bases; bases outside gene matches: 4. CDR1 MNHEY and CDR2 SMNVEV come from the germline V gene (reference sequence). The CDR3 has 15 residues. The CDR3 sequence is CASSLLAVITDTQYF. CDR3 nucleotide sequence: TGTGCCAGCAGTTTACTAGCGGTAATCACAGATACGCAGTATTTT.

The chain links TRBV11-2 to TRBJ1-2, with D hard to call. This CDR3 has 14 amino acids. The germline CDR1 and CDR2 sequences are SGHAT and FQNNGV. Trimming took 1 base from V and 4 from J, leaving 10 bases between them. This CDR3 is CASSLAPETYGYTF. CDR3 coding DNA: TGTGCCAGCAGCTTAGCTCCAGAAACCTATGGCTACACCTTC.

As regards this clone: This sample includes further DNA sequences coding for the same CDR3. The rearrangement joins TRBV28 to TRBJ2-7, with D hard to call. CDR3 length: 13 amino acids. Germline V gene lookup returns CDR1 MDHEN and CDR2 SYDVKM. The V end lost 1 base, the J end lost 2 bases, and 6 bases lay between the germline ends. CDR3 DNA: TGTGCCAGCAGTTTATCCGCCGCCTACGAGCAGTACTTC. Encoded protein: CASSLSAAYEQYF. Full variable domain (outside the CDR3, taken from reference TRBV28 and TRBJ2-7): DVKVTQSSRYLVKRTGEKVFLECVQDMDHENMFWYRQDPGLGLRLIYFSYDVKMKEKGDIPEGYSVSREKKERFSLILESASTNQTSMYLCASSLSAAYEQYFGPGTRLTVT.

The CDR3 is CASSLGGYGELFF. The CDR3 DNA follows: TGTGCCAGCAGTTTAGGGGGTTACGGGGAGCTGTTTTTT. V is TRBV28 and J is TRBJ2-2; D might be TRBD1 or TRBD2, each matching 5 bases. V gave up 2 bases and J gave up 7 bases, with 8 bases separating them. Germline-derived CDR1 and CDR2 are MDHEN and SYDVKM. This CDR3 contains 13 residues.

The V call is TRBV6-2 or TRBV6-3, the J call TRBJ2-1; D gene ambiguous. The ends were cut back, 0 bases at V and 1 base at J, with 10 bases in the middle. CDR1 is MNHEY, CDR2 SVGEGT, per germline. The CDR3 extends over 16 amino acids. CDR3 in DNA: TGTGCCAGCAGTTACTCTGGCGGAGCTTCCTACAATGAGCAGTTCTTC. Translating it yields CASSYSGGASYNEQFF.

This clone was seen once. The genes are TRBV7-9 and TRBJ2-4, with a weak D call TRBD2 (6 bases). Germline V CDR1 and CDR2: SEHNR, FQNEAQ (reference sequence). With 1 base removed from V and 0 bases from J, the gap between germline ends came to 10 bases. This CDR3 region has 16 residues. The CDR3 here is CASSLDGTQAKNIQYF. CDR3 coding DNA: TGTGCCAGCAGCTTAGATGGGACTCAAGCCAAAAACATTCAGTACTTC.

In regard to this clone: A junction boundary mismatches the germline segment, possibly from a read error. CDR3 sequence reads: CASSAGTRGAQETQYF. CDR3 bases: TGTGCTAGCAGCGCCGGTACTAGGGGGGCTCAAGAGACCCAGTACTTC. This sequence joins TRBV7-7 and TRBJ2-5, with D perhaps being TRBD1 or TRBD2 (6 bases each). The CDR3 runs 16 residues. Germline V gives CDR1 SSHAT, CDR2 FNYEAQ (reference sequence).

This clone has just one count. V gene TRBV3-1 (or the pseudogene TRBV3-2) combines with J gene TRBJ2-1; D is uncertain. Germline lookup yields CDR1 LGHDT and CDR2 YNNKEL (reference sequence). The CDR3 has 16 residues. The V end lost 0 bases, the J end lost 0 bases, and 9 bases lay between the germline ends. The DNA of the CDR3 is TGTGCCAGCAGCCAAGATGACCGGACCTCCTACAATGAGCAGTTCTTC. Its protein product is CASSQDDRTSYNEQFF.

This chain joins TRBV24-1 and TRBJ2-2; 13 nucleotides line up with TRBD2. The CDR3 consists of 19 residues. Trimming at V came to 9 bases and at J to 0 bases, leaving 12 bases not matched to a gene. Germline V lookup: CDR1 KGHDR, CDR2 SFDVKD. CDR3 loop: CATAGRGTSGNANTGELFF. The CDR3 DNA reads as TGTGCCACCGCTGGCCGGGGGACTAGCGGGAACGCGAACACCGGGGAGCTGTTTTTT.

Details on this clone: One end of the junction is discordant with germline, which a read error may explain. CDR3 sequence (DNA): TGTGCCAGCAGCCTAGCCCTCAAGGCTAACTATGGCTACACCTTC. It specifies CASSLALKANYGYTF. The rearrangement links TRBV7-9 to TRBJ1-2; D gene unclear. The CDR3 is 15 residues long. The germline gives CDR1 SEHNR, CDR2 FQNEAQ (reference sequence).

The gene calls are TRBV13 and TRBJ2-7; no clear D. This CDR3 spans 13 amino acids. The V gene lost 0 bases and the J gene lost 3 bases, with 6 bases spanning the gap. Looked up from germline, CDR1 is PRHDT and CDR2 is FYEKMQ (reference sequence). DNA for the CDR3: TGTGCCAGCAGCTTAGGTCTAGTCTACGAGCAGTACTTC. Protein product: CASSLGLVYEQYF.

This clone was seen only once. The chain employs TRBV7-2 and TRBJ2-1; 11 nucleotides line up with TRBD2. In germline, CDR1 is SGHTA, CDR2 FQGNSA. The CDR3 runs to 15 residues. Trimming took 2 bases from V and 7 from J; bases not matched to a gene: 4. The chain's CDR3 is CASSLTPSGRNEQFF. The DNA for the CDR3 is TGTGCCAGCAGCTTAACGCCTAGCGGGAGGAATGAGCAGTTCTTC.

The chain is built from TRBV6-2 or TRBV6-3 and TRBJ1-4; D might be TRBD1 (6 bases). V was shortened by 5 bases and J by 10 bases, with 20 bases between the two germline ends. This CDR3 is built from 15 residues. Germline lookup yields CDR1 MNHEY and CDR2 SVGEGT. The CDR3 nucleotides are TGTGCCAGCAGTCTAGTACAGGGTGGTCCGCGAAAACTGTTTTTT. Residues: CASSLVQGGPRKLFF.